These T cell receptor beta chains were read from a single sample in a study of T-cell reconstitution after alpha-beta-depleted transplantation in children. TCRdb fed the PCR reads into MiXCR, producing one record per CDR3 protein. The table records hundreds of thousands of distinct CDR3 sequences, roughly 23% of them present only once. The sequenced sample was PBMCs, obtained before TCRalphabeta/CD19-depleted stem cell transplant. The receptor set was obtained from a girl aged 2-10 years with Fanconi anemia, due to receive a stem cell transplant. Both conserved end residues are trimmed from each CDR3.

CDR3 | J | V
ATSNGRAWTDTQY | TRBJ2-3 | TRBV6-2/TRBV6-3
ASSSSEETQY | TRBJ2-5 | TRBV27
ASTFPSGSTDTQY | TRBJ2-3 | TRBV5-5
ASSSRGGTDTQY | TRBJ2-3 | TRBV7-3
ASSRKTSGIFSYEQY | TRBJ2-7 | TRBV6-5
SVEVGQGTDTQY | TRBJ2-3 | TRBV29-1
ASSRRGGVDNEQF | TRBJ2-1 | TRBV6-1
ASSSTSNTDTQY | TRBJ2-3 | TRBV5-4
ASSYIGVQY | TRBJ2-7 | TRBV6-5
SASAGALGNTEAF | TRBJ1-1 | TRBV20-1
ASSYPRTDTQY | TRBJ2-3 | TRBV5-1
SVATRGTDTQY | TRBJ2-3 | TRBV29-1
SASGTSVYEQY | TRBJ2-7 | TRBV20-1
AIRTGAGGPYEQY | TRBJ2-7 | TRBV10-3
ASSKANSTPYGYT | TRBJ1-2 | TRBV21-1
ASSLRSGYNEQF | TRBJ2-1 | TRBV4-2
ASSTSRDSSAQPQH | TRBJ1-5 | TRBV7-8
ASSLPGYEAF | TRBJ1-1 | TRBV5-1
SARDWQGGNQPQH | TRBJ1-5 | TRBV20-1
ASSPAGPYEQY | TRBJ2-7 | TRBV5-6
SVGLANYGYT | TRBJ1-2 | TRBV29-1
ASTDLSGYTYEQY | TRBJ2-7 | TRBV28
ASSDVKLF | TRBJ1-4 | TRBV6-5
SAREGSGGRRQETQY | TRBJ2-5 | TRBV20-1
ASRPSGKKAYNEQF | TRBJ2-1 | TRBV7-6
ASSLRQGSEAF | TRBJ1-1 | TRBV12-3/TRBV12-4
ASSPLASPLH | TRBJ1-6 | TRBV18
ATSDSAGTPYEQY | TRBJ2-7 | TRBV24-1
SARGYGGGAFGELF | TRBJ2-2 | TRBV20-1
SVYGQGGREVQY | TRBJ2-5 | TRBV29-1
AISEREGSYEQY | TRBJ2-7 | TRBV10-3
ASSFRDPDTQY | TRBJ2-3 | TRBV5-4
ASTLLGQGTDTQY | TRBJ2-3 | TRBV12-3/TRBV12-4
ASSLVASYEQY | TRBJ2-7 | TRBV27
ATSDRTSGTRGTGELF | TRBJ2-2 | TRBV24-1
ATSDLTSGRGFNEQF | TRBJ2-1 | TRBV24-1
ASSEHTYEQY | TRBJ2-7 | TRBV25-1